These 30 T cell receptor beta chains were sequenced from one sample in a study of blood T cells in healthy people across ages. Primers used in a second PCR of about 6 to 11 cycles were a sample-barcoded 5' primer and a J-beta primer mix. TCRdb independently ran MiXCR on the 5' RACE reads; one entry per CDR3 protein. The data show roughly 1,000,000 distinct CDR3 sequences, with roughly a quarter seen just once and around 0.7% held by the top ten. These data also featured in a second study, about T cells of mothers and their children.

The specimen was blood. Receptor source: a girl between 2 and 10 years old in good health.

The sample holds a few counts of this clonotype. This chain uses TRBV12-3 or TRBV12-4 with TRBJ2-7, with TRBD1 matching 9 bases. This CDR3 has 14 residues. The V segment lost 7 bases and the J segment 7 bases; nucleotides outside the gene matches: 11. CDR3 nucleotide sequence: TGTGCCAGCAATAACAGGGGGCGATTCGGGGAGCAGTACTTC. Translation: CASNNRGRFGEQYF.

V is TRBV7-2 and J is TRBJ1-1; no firm D call. The CDR3 contains 13 residues. V lost 8 bases, J lost 2 bases, and 12 bases lay in between. Germline V gives CDR1 SGHTA, CDR2 FQGNSA. DNA for the CDR3: TGTGCCAGCGGATATTGGCTTAACACTGAAGCTTTCTTT. Translation gives CASGYWLNTEAFF.

For this clonotype: A read error may produce the germline difference seen at one junction end. The V and J genes are TRBV7-7 and TRBJ2-3; the D gene is possibly TRBD2 (5 bases). CDR1 and CDR2 (germline): SSHAT, FNYEAQ (reference sequence). This CDR3 comprises 13 residues. The CDR3 nucleotides are TGTGCTAGCAGCTGGACTAGCACAGATACGCAGTATTTT. This codes for CASSWTSTDTQYF. Full variable domain (remainder filled in from reference TRBV7-7 and TRBJ2-3): GAGVSQSPRYKVTKRGQDVTLRCDPISSHATLYWYQQALGQGPEFLTYFNYEAQPDKSGLPSDRFSAERPEGSISTLTIQRTEQRDSAMYRCASSWTSTDTQYFGPGTRLTVL.

This clonotype was seen only a few times. This chain connects TRBV6-6 to TRBJ2-5; D may be TRBD1 (5 bases). TRBJ2-1 matches the DNA end more closely, so the J call is doubtful. Germline-derived CDR1 and CDR2 are MNHNY and SVGAGI (reference sequence). The CDR3 is 15 amino acids. The CDR3 sequence is CASSFQGTSYNEQFF. The CDR3 bases are TGTGCCAGCAGTTTCCAGGGTACATCTTACAATGAGCAGTTCTTC.

The V gene is TRBV15, the J gene TRBJ2-5; a weak D match, TRBD2 (5 bases). The J call could be wrong; TRBJ2-7 is a better fit for the DNA end. CDR3 length: 15 amino acids. CDR1 is LNHNV and CDR2 is YYDKDF in the germline V gene (reference sequence). Here the CDR3 DNA reads TGTGCCACCAGCAGAGCTCTGGTCGGGACCTACGAGCAGTACTTC. Encoded protein: CATSRALVGTYEQYF.

This clonotype was detected a few times. V and J are TRBV10-2 and TRBJ2-1, with D maybe TRBD1 (5 bases). The CDR3 totals 16 residues. The V end lost 2 bases, the J end lost 1 base, and 12 bases lay between the germline ends. Germline CDR1 reads WSHSY; CDR2 reads SAAADI. CDR3 region: CASSEINRLSYNEQFF. CDR3 coding DNA: TGCGCCAGCAGTGAGATTAACAGGCTATCCTACAATGAGCAGTTCTTC.

This chain links TRBV7-2 with TRBJ2-7; no firm D call. This CDR3 is built from 15 residues. V lost 1 base and J 0 bases, leaving 10 bases between the germline ends. From germline, CDR1 is SGHTA and CDR2 FQGNSA. As DNA, the CDR3 is TGTGCCAGCAGCTTAGGTTGGTCGGGCTCCTACGAGCAGTACTTC. Protein product: CASSLGWSGSYEQYF. The whole variable domain, filled in from reference TRBV7-2 and TRBJ2-7, reads GAGVSQSPSNKVTEKGKDVELRCDPISGHTALYWYRQSLGQGLEFLIYFQGNSAPDKSGLPSDRFSAERTGGSVSTLTIQRTQQEDSAVYLCASSLGWSGSYEQYFGPGTRLTVT.

J is TRBJ2-5 and V is TRBV29-1; the D call may be TRBD1 or TRBD2 (5 bases each). V lost 7 bases and J lost 10, with 16 bases in between. The CDR3 length is 11 residues. Germline V gene lookup returns CDR1 SQVTM and CDR2 ANQGSEA. The CDR3 region is CSARDVSVQYF. The CDR3, as DNA: TGCAGCGCCAGGGACGTCTCTGTCCAGTACTTC.

The V gene is TRBV5-1, the J gene TRBJ2-1; the D is unclear. The CDR3 extends over 17 amino acids. Per germline, CDR1 SGHRS and CDR2 YFSETQ. Trimming cost V 4 bases and J 0 bases, with 17 bases left between them. In DNA, the CDR3 is TGCGCCAGCAGCCCTTATTCGGCGGAGAGCTCCTACAATGAGCAGTTCTTC. Translating it yields CASSPYSAESSYNEQFF.

This clonotype was seen only a few times. The rearrangement links TRBV4-3 to TRBJ2-1; 10 positions match TRBD2. The CDR3 length is 16 residues. Trimming at V came to 4 bases and at J to 10 bases, leaving 13 bases not matched to a gene. The germline CDR1 and CDR2 sequences are LGHNA and YSLEER. This CDR3 is CASSPRESGGAEEQFF. The CDR3 DNA reads as TGCGCCAGCAGCCCAAGAGAGAGCGGGGGGGCAGAGGAGCAGTTCTTC.

This clonotype turned up a few times. V is TRBV12-3 or TRBV12-4 and J is TRBJ1-6, with a weak D call TRBD1 (5 bases). The CDR3 loop spans 14 amino acids. The V end was cut by 6 bases, the J end by 8 bases, with 14 bases between. In DNA form, the CDR3 reads TGTGCCAGCAGCCGCCGGGACTGGTATTCACCCCTCCACTTT. This translates into CASSRRDWYSPLHF.

The chain combines TRBV29-1 with TRBJ2-7; 9 positions match TRBD2. The end of the DNA aligns better with TRBJ2-5, so the J call may be wrong. The CDR3 loop spans 15 amino acids. Germline V gene lookup returns CDR1 SQVTM and CDR2 ANQGSEA. In DNA form, the CDR3 reads TGCAGCGTTGTGGCTAGCGGGGCCAAGCAAGAGACCCAGTACTTC. Its protein product is CSVVASGAKQETQYF.

This clonotype was detected a few times. The chain combines TRBV5-1 with TRBJ2-7; TRBD1 matches 8 bases. This CDR3 spans 14 amino acids. Germline-derived CDR1 and CDR2 are SGHRS and YFSETQ. The V segment lost 4 bases and the J segment 3 bases; nucleotides outside the gene matches: 6. CDR3 amino acids: CASSGRDRGYEQYF. The CDR3 DNA reads TGCGCCAGCAGCGGCCGTGACAGGGGCTACGAGCAGTACTTC.

V and J are TRBV29-1 and TRBJ2-7; D is ambiguous. The germline V gene encodes CDR1 SQVTM and CDR2 ANQGSEA. The CDR3 consists of 13 residues. Deletions cut 1 base from V and 5 bases from J, with 12 bases between. CDR3 nucleotides: TGCAGCGTTGAAGGACAAATATGGAACGAGCAGTACTTC. It encodes CSVEGQIWNEQYF.

On this clonotype itself: The junction departs from germline at one end; a sequencing error may be responsible. The chain couples TRBV6-1 to TRBJ2-5, with 10 bases identical to TRBD2. This CDR3 is 17 amino acids long. Germline V gives CDR1 MNHNS, CDR2 SASEGT. The CDR3 nucleotides read TGTGCCAGCAGTGAAGCGCTCCGGAGACTAGCGGGTTCGAGTTTGTTCTTC. As protein: CASSEALRRLAGSSLFF.

In DNA, the CDR3 is TGTGCCAGCAGCCAGGAAGGGGGGACAGGGGGACTCACTGAAGCTTTCTTT. As protein: CASSQEGGTGGLTEAFF. The rearrangement links TRBV3-1 to TRBJ1-1; 11 positions match TRBD1. Germline CDR1 and CDR2: LGHDT and YNNKEL (reference sequence). The ends lost 3 bases at V and 4 bases at J; junction bases unmatched: 10. The CDR3 has 17 amino acids.

This clonotype occurred a few times. Relative to the germline gene, one junction end is altered; a read error may explain this. The V gene is TRBV29-1, the J gene TRBJ2-2; 11 bases align to TRBD2. The V gene's germline CDR1 is SQVTM and CDR2 ANQGSEA. The CDR3 has 18 amino acids. Written as DNA, the CDR3 is TGTAGCGTTACGACCTTATCGACTAGCGGGGTTAACACCGGGGAGCTGTTTTTT. Protein: CSVTTLSTSGVNTGELFF.

The V call is TRBV29-1, the J call TRBJ2-7; 8 bases map to TRBD1. Germline V gene sequence: CDR1 SQVTM, CDR2 ANQGSEA. Trimming removed 6 bases from V and 5 bases from J; junction bases left unmatched: 9. CDR3 length equals 13 residues. The CDR3 nucleotides read TGCAGCGTCCTCAGGGGGCTCGAGGACGAGCAGTACTTC. It translates to CSVLRGLEDEQYF.

This chain joins TRBV27 and TRBJ1-2; TRBD1 might be the D (5 bases). Between the trimmed V and J ends, which lost 5 bases and 6 bases, there was a span of 19 bases. Germline loops: CDR1 MNHEY, CDR2 SMNVEV (reference sequence). The CDR3 runs 15 residues. The CDR3 here is CASSGGDRILNGYTF. Here the CDR3 DNA reads TGTGCCAGCAGTGGCGGGGACCGAATTCTTAATGGCTACACCTTC.

A few counts support this clonotype. The genes are TRBV7-2 and TRBJ1-2, with 9 bases fitting TRBD1. V shed 1 base, J shed 7 bases, and the junction held 10 bases outside the gene matches. The CDR3 spans 16 residues. CDR1 and CDR2 (germline): SGHTA, FQGNSA. The CDR3 reads CASSLGQQGARLGYTF. The CDR3 bases are TGTGCCAGCAGCTTAGGTCAACAGGGGGCGCGTCTTGGCTACACCTTC.

The chain is built from TRBV7-9 and TRBJ1-2; tentatively, D is TRBD1 (5 bases). Germline V gene sequence: CDR1 SEHNR, CDR2 FQNEAQ (reference sequence). This CDR3 spans 15 amino acids. Deletions cut 5 bases from V and 1 base from J, with 14 bases between. In DNA, the CDR3 is TGTGCCAGCAGCCCCAGGGCCTTAAGTAACTATGGCTACACCTTC. This sequence encodes CASSPRALSNYGYTF.

The V gene is TRBV15, the J gene TRBJ2-5, with TRBD2 matching over 7 bases. With the DNA end fitting TRBJ2-1 better, the J assignment may be wrong. From germline, CDR1 is LNHNV and CDR2 YYDKDF (reference sequence). The CDR3 covers 15 residues. The CDR3 sequence is CATRIGLGPYNEQFF. The CDR3, as DNA: TGTGCCACCAGAATCGGACTAGGCCCCTACAATGAGCAGTTCTTC.

A remark on this clonotype: A read error may account for a junction end that differs from germline. The chain combines TRBV12-5 with TRBJ2-1, with a weak D call TRBD2 (5 bases). CDR3 length equals 11 residues. Germline V gives CDR1 LGHNT, CDR2 FRNRAP. CDR3 protein: CTSGIRDEQFF. CDR3 bases: TGTACTAGTGGTATCAGAGACGAGCAGTTCTTC.

The gene calls are TRBV4-1 and TRBJ2-6; D gene uncertain. The V end was cut by 0 bases, the J end by 1 base, with 10 bases between. Germline CDR1 MGHRA, CDR2 YSYEKL. The length of the CDR3 is 17 residues. CDR3 DNA sequence: TGCGCCAGCAGCCAAGATGTGGAAAGATCTGGGGCCAACGTCCTGACTTTC. It codes for CASSQDVERSGANVLTF.

V usage is TRBV11-2 and J usage is TRBJ2-7; D is ambiguous. Germline V gene data show CDR1 as SGHAT and CDR2 as FQNNGV. V was cut by 1 base and J by 4 bases, with 5 bases left in between. The CDR3 runs 12 residues. Here the CDR3 reads CASSLVEYEQYF. The CDR3 DNA is TGTGCCAGCAGCTTAGTGGAGTACGAGCAGTACTTC.

The chain links TRBV6-1 to TRBJ2-3; 7 nucleotides match TRBD1. Germline loops: CDR1 MNHNS, CDR2 SASEGT. J gave up 2 bases and V 6 bases, and 5 bases lay outside the gene matches. This CDR3 is 14 amino acids long. The CDR3 region is CASSVDRDTDTQYF. The CDR3 nucleotides read TGTGCCAGCAGCGTTGACAGGGACACAGATACGCAGTATTTT.

This clonotype was recorded a few times. This rearrangement joins TRBV29-1 to TRBJ2-2, with D hard to call. V dropped 5 bases and J dropped 6 bases, with 10 bases sitting between them. The CDR3 consists of 12 residues. Germline lookup yields CDR1 SQVTM and CDR2 ANQGSEA. The CDR3 spells CSVTLVSGELFF. Here the CDR3 DNA reads TGCAGCGTTACGTTGGTGTCCGGGGAGCTGTTTTTT.

This sequence joins TRBV4-3 and TRBJ2-5; D may be TRBD2 (7 bases). Germline values: CDR1 LGHNA, CDR2 YSLEER. The V gene lost 4 bases and the J gene lost 5 bases, with 17 bases spanning the gap. The CDR3 has 15 amino acids. The CDR3: CASSLSRGGIETQYF. The CDR3 DNA sequence: TGCGCCAGCAGCCTTAGTAGGGGGGGGATTGAGACCCAGTACTTC.

There are a few counts of this clonotype. The rearrangement uses TRBV6-2 or TRBV6-3 and TRBJ1-5; TRBD1 matches 11 bases. The germline V gene has CDR1 MNHEY and CDR2 SVGEGT. The junction had 4 bases not matched to a gene; V was cut back by 9 bases and J by 3 bases. The CDR3 consists of 14 residues. This CDR3 reads CASGDRGSNQPQHF. The CDR3 DNA reads as TGTGCCAGTGGGGACAGGGGGTCCAATCAGCCCCAGCATTTT.

There are a few counts of this clonotype. The chain has TRBV19 and TRBJ2-6; D is undetermined. The CDR3 contains 12 residues. Trimming stripped 8 bases from V and 3 bases from J, with 5 bases between. In germline, CDR1 is LNHDA, CDR2 SQIVND (reference sequence). CDR3 in amino acids: CASADGANVLTF. CDR3 DNA sequence: TGTGCCAGTGCGGATGGGGCCAACGTCCTGACTTTC.